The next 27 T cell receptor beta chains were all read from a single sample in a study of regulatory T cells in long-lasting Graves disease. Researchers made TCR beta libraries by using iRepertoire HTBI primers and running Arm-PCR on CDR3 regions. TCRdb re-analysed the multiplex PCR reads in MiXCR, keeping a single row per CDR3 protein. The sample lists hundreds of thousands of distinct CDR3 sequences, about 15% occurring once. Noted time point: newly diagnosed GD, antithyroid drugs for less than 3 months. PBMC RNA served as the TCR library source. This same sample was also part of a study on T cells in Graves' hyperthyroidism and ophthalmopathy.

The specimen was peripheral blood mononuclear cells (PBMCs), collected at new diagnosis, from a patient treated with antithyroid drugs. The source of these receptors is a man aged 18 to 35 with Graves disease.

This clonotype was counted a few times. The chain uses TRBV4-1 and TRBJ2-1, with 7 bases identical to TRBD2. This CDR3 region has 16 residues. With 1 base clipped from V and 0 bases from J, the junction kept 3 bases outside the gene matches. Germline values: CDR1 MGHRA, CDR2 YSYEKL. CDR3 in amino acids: CASSQGGLSSYNEQFF. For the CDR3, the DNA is TGCGCCAGCAGCCAAGGGGGACTAAGCTCCTACAATGAGCAGTTCTTC.

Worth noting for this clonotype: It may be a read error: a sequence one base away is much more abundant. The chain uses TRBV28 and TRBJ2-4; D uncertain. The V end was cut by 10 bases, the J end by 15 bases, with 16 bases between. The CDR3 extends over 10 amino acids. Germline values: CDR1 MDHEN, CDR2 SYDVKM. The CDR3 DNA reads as TGTGCCACCACCTGGAGCCCCTGGTACTTC. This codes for CATTWSPWYF.

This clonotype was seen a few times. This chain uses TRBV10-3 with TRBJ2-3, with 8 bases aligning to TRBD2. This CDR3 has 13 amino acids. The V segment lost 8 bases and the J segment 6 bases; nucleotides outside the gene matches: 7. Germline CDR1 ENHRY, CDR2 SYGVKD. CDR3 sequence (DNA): TGTGCCATCGGGACTAGTGATGCGGATACGCAGTATTTT. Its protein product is CAIGTSDADTQYF.

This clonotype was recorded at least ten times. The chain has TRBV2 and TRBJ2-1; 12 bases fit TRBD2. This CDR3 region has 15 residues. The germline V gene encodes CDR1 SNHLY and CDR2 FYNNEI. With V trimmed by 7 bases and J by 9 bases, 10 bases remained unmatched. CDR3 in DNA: TGTGCCAGCACCTTCACGACTAGCGGGAGAACTGAGCAGTTCTTC. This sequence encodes CASTFTTSGRTEQFF.

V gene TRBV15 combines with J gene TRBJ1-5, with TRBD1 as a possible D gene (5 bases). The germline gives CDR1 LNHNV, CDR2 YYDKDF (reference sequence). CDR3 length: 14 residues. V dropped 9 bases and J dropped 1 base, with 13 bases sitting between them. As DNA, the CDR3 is TGTGCCACTGGACGCAGGGACAGCAATCAGCCCCAGCATTTT. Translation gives CATGRRDSNQPQHF.

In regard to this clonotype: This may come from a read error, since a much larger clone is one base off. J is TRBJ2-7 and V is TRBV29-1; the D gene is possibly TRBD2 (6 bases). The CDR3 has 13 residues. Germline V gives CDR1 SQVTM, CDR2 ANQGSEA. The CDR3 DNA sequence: TGCGGCGTTGACCGGGGGAGCTCCTACGAGCAGTACTTC. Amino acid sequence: CGVDRGSSYEQYF.

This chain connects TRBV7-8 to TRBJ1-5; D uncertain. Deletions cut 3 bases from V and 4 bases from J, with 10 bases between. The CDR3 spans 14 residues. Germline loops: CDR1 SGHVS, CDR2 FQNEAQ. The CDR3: CASSFRRENQPQHF. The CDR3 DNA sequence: TGTGCCAGCAGCTTTCGGCGAGAGAATCAGCCCCAGCATTTT. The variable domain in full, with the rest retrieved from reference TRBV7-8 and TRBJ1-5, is GAGVSQSPRYKVAKRGQDVALRCDPISGHVSLFWYQQALGQGPEFLTYFQNEAQLDKSGLPSDRFFAERPEGSVSTLKIQRTQQEDSAVYLCASSFRRENQPQHFGDGTRLSIL.

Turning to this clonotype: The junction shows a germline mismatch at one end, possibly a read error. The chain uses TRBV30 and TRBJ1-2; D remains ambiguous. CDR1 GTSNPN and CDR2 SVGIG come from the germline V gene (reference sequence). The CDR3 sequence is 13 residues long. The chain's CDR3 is CARSVSQIYGYTF. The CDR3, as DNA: TGTGCCCGGAGTGTTTCCCAGATCTATGGCTACACCTTC. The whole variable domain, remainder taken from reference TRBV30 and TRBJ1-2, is SQTIHQWPATLVQPVGSPLSLECTVEGTSNPNLYWYRQAAGRGLQLLFYSVGIGQISSEVPQNLSASRPQDRQFILSSKKLLLSDSGFYLCARSVSQIYGYTFGSGTRLTVV.

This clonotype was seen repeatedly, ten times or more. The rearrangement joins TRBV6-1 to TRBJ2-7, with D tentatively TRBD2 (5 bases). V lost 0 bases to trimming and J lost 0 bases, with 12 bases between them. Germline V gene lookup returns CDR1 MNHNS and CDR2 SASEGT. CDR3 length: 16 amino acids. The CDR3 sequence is CASSEAATGSSYEQYF. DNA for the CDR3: TGTGCCAGCAGTGAAGCGGCGACGGGGAGCTCCTACGAGCAGTACTTC.

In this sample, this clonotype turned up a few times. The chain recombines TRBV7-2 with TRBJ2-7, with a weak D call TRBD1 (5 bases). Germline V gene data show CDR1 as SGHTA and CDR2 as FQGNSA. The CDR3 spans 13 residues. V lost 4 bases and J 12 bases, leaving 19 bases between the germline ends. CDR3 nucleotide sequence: TGTGCCAGCAGCTCTCCTTCTACAGGAGTTGTGTACTTC. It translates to CASSSPSTGVVYF.

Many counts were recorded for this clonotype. The CDR3 sequence is CASHSVRLAGRKQYEQYF. The DNA of the CDR3 is TGCGCCAGCCACAGCGTGCGACTAGCGGGTCGTAAACAATACGAGCAGTACTTC. V is TRBV10-1 and J is TRBJ2-7, with 10 bases aligning to TRBD2. J lost 4 bases, V lost 8 bases, and 20 bases had no gene match. The CDR3 extends over 18 amino acids. Germline loops: CDR1 WNHNN, CDR2 SYGVQD (reference sequence).

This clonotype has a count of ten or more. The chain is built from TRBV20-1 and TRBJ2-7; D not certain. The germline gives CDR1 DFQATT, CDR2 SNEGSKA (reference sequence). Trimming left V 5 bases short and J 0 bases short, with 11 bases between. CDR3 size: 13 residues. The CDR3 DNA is TGCAGTGCTCTGACCGAACACTCCTACGAGCAGTACTTC. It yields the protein CSALTEHSYEQYF.

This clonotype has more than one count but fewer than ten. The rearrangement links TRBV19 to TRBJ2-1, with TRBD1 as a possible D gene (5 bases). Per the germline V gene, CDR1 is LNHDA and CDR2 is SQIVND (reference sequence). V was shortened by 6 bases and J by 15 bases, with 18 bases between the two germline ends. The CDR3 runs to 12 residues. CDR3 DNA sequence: TGTGCCAGTAGACAGAGGCCTCAGGGTATGTTCTTC. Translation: CASRQRPQGMFF.

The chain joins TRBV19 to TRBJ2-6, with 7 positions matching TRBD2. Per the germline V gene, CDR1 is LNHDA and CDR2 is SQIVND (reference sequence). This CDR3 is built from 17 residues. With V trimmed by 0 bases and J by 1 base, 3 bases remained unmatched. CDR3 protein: CASSIDGRESGANVLTF. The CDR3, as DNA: TGTGCCAGTAGTATAGATGGGAGGGAGTCTGGGGCCAACGTCCTGACTTTC. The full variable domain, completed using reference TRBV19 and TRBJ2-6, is DGGITQSPKYLFRKEGQNVTLSCEQNLNHDAMYWYRQDPGQGLRLIYYSQIVNDFQKGDIAEGYSVSREKKESFPLTVTSAQKNPTAFYLCASSIDGRESGANVLTFGAGSRLTVL.

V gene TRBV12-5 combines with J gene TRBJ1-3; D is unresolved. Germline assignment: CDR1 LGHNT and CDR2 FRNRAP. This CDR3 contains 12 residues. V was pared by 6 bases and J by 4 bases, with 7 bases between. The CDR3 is CASGPLGNTIYF. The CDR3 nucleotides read TGTGCTAGTGGCCCTCTGGGAAACACCATATATTTT. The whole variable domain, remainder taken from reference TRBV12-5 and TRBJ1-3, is DARVTQTPRHKVTEMGQEVTMRCQPILGHNTVFWYRQTMMQGLELLAYFRNRAPLDDSGMPKDRFSAEMPDATLATLKIQPSEPRDSAVYFCASGPLGNTIYFGEGSWLTVV.

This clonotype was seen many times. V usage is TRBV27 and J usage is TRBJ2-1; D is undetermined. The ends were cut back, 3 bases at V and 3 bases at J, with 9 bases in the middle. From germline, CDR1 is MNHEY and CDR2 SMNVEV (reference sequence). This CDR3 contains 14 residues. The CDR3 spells CASSFRADYNEQFF. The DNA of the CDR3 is TGTGCCAGCAGTTTCCGGGCGGACTACAATGAGCAGTTCTTC.

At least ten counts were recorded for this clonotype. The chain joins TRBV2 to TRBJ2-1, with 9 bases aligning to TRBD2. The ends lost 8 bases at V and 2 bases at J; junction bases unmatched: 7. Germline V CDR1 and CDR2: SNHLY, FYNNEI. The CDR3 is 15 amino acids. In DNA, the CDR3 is TGTGCCAGCTGGGGGAGCGGGAGGCCCTACAATGAGCAGTTCTTC. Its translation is CASWGSGRPYNEQFF.

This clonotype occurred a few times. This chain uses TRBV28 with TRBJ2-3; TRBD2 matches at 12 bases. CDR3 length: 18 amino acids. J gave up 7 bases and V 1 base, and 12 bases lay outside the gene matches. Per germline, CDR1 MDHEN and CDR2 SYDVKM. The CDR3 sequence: CASSLSRSGTSGWNTQYF. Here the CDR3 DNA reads TGTGCCAGCAGTTTATCTCGGTCGGGGACTAGCGGGTGGAATACGCAGTATTTT.

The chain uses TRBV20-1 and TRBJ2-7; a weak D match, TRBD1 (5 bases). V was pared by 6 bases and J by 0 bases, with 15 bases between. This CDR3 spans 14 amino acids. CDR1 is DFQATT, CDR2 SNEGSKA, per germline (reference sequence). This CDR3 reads CSARVMVNSYEQYF. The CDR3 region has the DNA TGCAGTGCCAGGGTAATGGTAAACTCCTACGAGCAGTACTTC.

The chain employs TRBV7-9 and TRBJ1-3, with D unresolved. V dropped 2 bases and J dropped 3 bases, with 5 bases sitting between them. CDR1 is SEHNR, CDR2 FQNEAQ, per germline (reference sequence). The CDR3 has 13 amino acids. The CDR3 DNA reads TGTGCCAGCAGCTTAACTATTGGAAACACCATATATTTT. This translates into CASSLTIGNTIYF.

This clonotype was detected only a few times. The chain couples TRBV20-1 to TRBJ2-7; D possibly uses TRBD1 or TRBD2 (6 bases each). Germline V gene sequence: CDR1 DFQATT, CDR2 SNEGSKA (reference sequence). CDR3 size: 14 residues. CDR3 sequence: CGGRQAISSYEQYF. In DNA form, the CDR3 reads TGCGGGGGGAGACAGGCGATCAGCTCCTACGAGCAGTACTTC.

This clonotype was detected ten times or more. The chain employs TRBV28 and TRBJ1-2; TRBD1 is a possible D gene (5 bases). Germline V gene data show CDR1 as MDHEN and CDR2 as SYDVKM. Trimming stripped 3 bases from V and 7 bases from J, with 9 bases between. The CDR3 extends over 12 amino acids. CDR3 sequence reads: CASSLGVFGYTF. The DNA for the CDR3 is TGTGCCAGCAGTTTGGGGGTCTTTGGCTACACCTTC.

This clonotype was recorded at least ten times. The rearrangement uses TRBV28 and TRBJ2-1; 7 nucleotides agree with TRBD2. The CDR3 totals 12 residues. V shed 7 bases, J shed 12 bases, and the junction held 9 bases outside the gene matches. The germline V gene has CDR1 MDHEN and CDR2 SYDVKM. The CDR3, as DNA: TGTGCCAGCACCCTACCGGGACTATCGCAGTTCTTC. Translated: CASTLPGLSQFF.

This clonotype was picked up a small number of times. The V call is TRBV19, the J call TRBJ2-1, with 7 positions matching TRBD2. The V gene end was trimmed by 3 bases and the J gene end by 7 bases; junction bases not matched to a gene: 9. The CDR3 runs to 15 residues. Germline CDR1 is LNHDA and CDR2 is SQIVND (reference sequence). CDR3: CASSIMAGAINEQFF. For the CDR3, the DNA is TGTGCCAGTAGTATTATGGCGGGAGCTATAAATGAGCAGTTCTTC.

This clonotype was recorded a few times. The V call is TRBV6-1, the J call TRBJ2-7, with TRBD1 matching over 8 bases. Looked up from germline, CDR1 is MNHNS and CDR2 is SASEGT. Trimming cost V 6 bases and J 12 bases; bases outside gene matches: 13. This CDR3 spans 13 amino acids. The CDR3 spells CASSPDRAIHGYF. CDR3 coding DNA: TGTGCCAGCAGCCCGGACAGGGCAATTCACGGGTACTTC.

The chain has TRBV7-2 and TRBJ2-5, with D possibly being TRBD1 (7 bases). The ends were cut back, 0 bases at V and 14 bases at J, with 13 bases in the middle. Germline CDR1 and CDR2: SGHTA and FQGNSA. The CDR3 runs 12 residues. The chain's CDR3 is CASSLARDSPYF. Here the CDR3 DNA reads TGTGCCAGCAGCTTAGCGCGGGACAGCCCTTACTTC. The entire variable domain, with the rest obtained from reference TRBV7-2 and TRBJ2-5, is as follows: GAGVSQSPSNKVTEKGKDVELRCDPISGHTALYWYRQSLGQGLEFLIYFQGNSAPDKSGLPSDRFSAERTGGSVSTLTIQRTQQEDSAVYLCASSLARDSPYFGPGTRLLVL.

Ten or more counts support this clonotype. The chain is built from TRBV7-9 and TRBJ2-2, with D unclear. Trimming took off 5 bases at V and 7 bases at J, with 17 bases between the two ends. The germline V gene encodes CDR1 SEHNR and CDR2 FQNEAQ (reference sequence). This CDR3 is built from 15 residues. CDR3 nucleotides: TGTGCCAGCAGCCCTCTCCGAGTCATGGGCGGGGAGCTGTTTTTT. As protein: CASSPLRVMGGELFF.